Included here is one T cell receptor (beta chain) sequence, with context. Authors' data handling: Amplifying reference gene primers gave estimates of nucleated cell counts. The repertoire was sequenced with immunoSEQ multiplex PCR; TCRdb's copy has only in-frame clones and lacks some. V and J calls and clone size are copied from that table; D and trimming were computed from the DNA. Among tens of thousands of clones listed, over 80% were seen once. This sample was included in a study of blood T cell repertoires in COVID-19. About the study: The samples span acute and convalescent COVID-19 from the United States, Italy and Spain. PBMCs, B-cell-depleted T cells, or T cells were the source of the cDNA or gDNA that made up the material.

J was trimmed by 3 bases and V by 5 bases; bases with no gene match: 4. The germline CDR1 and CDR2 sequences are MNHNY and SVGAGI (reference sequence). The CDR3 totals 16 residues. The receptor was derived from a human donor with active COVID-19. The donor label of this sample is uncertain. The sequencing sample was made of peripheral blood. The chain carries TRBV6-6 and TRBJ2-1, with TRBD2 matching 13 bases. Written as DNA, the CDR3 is TGTGCCAGCAGTCCACTAGCGGGGGGGCTCTACAATGAGCAGTTCTTC. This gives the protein CASSPLAGGLYNEQFF.